The next 29 T cell receptor beta chains were all read from a single sample in a study of beta chain features in type 1 diabetes. Sequenced material consisted of expressed TCRB transcripts (all of the isolated RNA was reverse transcribed). The protocol was immunoSEQ multiplex PCR, while the TCRdb copy is restricted to in-frame clones and leaves out a portion. The data show roughly 230,000 clones, around 9.6% seen once. The specimen was naive CD4+ T cells from blood. The receptor set was obtained from a woman aged 18-35 years in good health.

J is TRBJ2-2 and V is TRBV10-1, with 10 bases that match TRBD2. V dropped 4 bases and J dropped 0; count of bases not matched to a gene: 5. This CDR3 comprises 17 residues. The germline CDR1 and CDR2 sequences are WNHNN and SYGVQD (reference sequence). CDR3 DNA: TGCGCCAGCAGTGTGTTAGCGGGAGGAGCGAACACCGGGGAGCTGTTTTTT. Its protein product is CASSVLAGGANTGELFF.

The V and J genes are TRBV6-6 and TRBJ2-5; 14 nucleotides line up with TRBD2. The CDR3 totals 15 residues. V dropped 4 bases and J dropped 4; count of bases not matched to a gene: 2. Germline V gene lookup returns CDR1 MNHNY and CDR2 SVGAGI (reference sequence). The CDR3 coding sequence is TGTGCCAGCAGTTCCGGGACTAGCGGGGGAGAGACCCAGTACTTC. Translation: CASSSGTSGGETQYF.

CDR3 bases: TGTGCCAGCAGCTTAGGACTAGCGGGAGGTGAAGAGACCCAGTACTTC. This encodes CASSLGLAGGEETQYF. The chain combines TRBV7-9 with TRBJ2-5, with TRBD2 identical over 13 bases. The CDR3 covers 16 residues. Germline CDR1 is SEHNR and CDR2 is FQNEAQ (reference sequence). V lost 1 base and J lost 3; bases outside the gene matches: 2.

This chain uses TRBV5-1 with TRBJ2-6; 8 nucleotides line up with TRBD1. This CDR3 spans 17 amino acids. CDR1 and CDR2 from the germline V gene are SGHRS and YFSETQ. V lost 4 bases and J lost 2; bases outside the gene matches: 8. CDR3 sequence reads: CASSEGTGPPGANVLTF. The CDR3 bases are TGCGCCAGCAGCGAAGGGACAGGCCCACCTGGGGCCAACGTCCTGACTTTC.

This clone was counted a few times. The chain combines TRBV5-1 with TRBJ2-3; 8 nucleotides match TRBD1. The CDR3 sequence is 15 residues long. Germline CDR1 reads SGHRS; CDR2 reads YFSETQ. The V gene end was trimmed by 3 bases and the J gene end by 5 bases; junction bases not matched to a gene: 8. The CDR3 DNA reads TGCGCCAGCAGCTCCGCCGACAGGGGAGGAGATACGCAGTATTTT. It translates to CASSSADRGGDTQYF.

This clone was detected only a few times. The rearrangement joins TRBV2 to TRBJ1-1; a possible D gene is TRBD1 (5 bases). V shed 5 bases and J shed 1 base, with 8 bases lying between them. Germline CDR1 SNHLY, CDR2 FYNNEI. The CDR3 length is 13 residues. As DNA, the CDR3 is TGTGCCAGCAGTTGGCAGGGGAACACTGAAGCTTTCTTT. The encoded protein is CASSWQGNTEAFF.

The rearrangement links TRBV5-1 to TRBJ2-3, with D possibly TRBD2 on 6 matching bases. The CDR3 runs 14 residues. Germline V gives CDR1 SGHRS, CDR2 YFSETQ. Trimming stripped 4 bases from V and 6 bases from J, with 15 bases between. CDR3 nucleotides: TGCGCCAGCAGCCCGGGGGAGGTCCTTGATACGCAGTATTTT. Translation: CASSPGEVLDTQYF.

There are a few counts of this clone. This rearrangement joins TRBV5-4 to TRBJ2-7, with D possibly TRBD1 on 5 matching bases. CDR3 length equals 13 residues. Between the trimmed V and J ends, which lost 0 bases and 6 bases, there was a span of 10 bases. Germline loops: CDR1 SGHNT, CDR2 YYREEE (reference sequence). CDR3 region: CASSLVGDGEQYF. DNA of the CDR3: TGTGCCAGCAGCTTGGTAGGGGATGGCGAGCAGTACTTC.

This clone came up a few times. V is TRBV6-1 and J is TRBJ2-1, with TRBD2 matching 7 bases. CDR1 is MNHNS and CDR2 is SASEGT in the germline V gene. V dropped 2 bases and J dropped 9; count of bases not matched to a gene: 7. This CDR3 has 14 residues. The DNA of the CDR3 is TGTGCCAGCAGTGAACTCGCGGGAGTAAGTGAGCAGTTCTTC. Residues: CASSELAGVSEQFF.

With respect to this clone: At one end the junction does not follow the germline gene, possibly because of a read error. The gene calls are TRBV7-3 and TRBJ2-1, with D possibly being TRBD1 (5 bases). The CDR3 contains 16 residues. Germline V gene lookup returns CDR1 SGHTA and CDR2 FQGTGA. CDR3 nucleotide sequence: TGTGCCAGCAGCCCGCCAGGGTACCCCTCCCACAATGAGCAGTTCTTC. Protein sequence: CASSPPGYPSHNEQFF.

This clone was detected only a few times. The rearrangement links TRBV30 to TRBJ1-1, with D uncertain. Germline V lookup: CDR1 GTSNPN, CDR2 SVGIG (reference sequence). The CDR3 is made up of 14 amino acids. Trimming took off 1 base at V and 1 base at J, with 10 bases between the two ends. The CDR3, as DNA: TGTGCCTGGAGTGGGTTGCGGTCGAACACTGAAGCTTTCTTT. Amino acid sequence: CAWSGLRSNTEAFF.

This clone has a handful of counts. The J gene is TRBJ2-7, the V gene TRBV15; TRBD1 matches at 9 bases. The V gene's germline CDR1 is LNHNV and CDR2 YYDKDF (reference sequence). This CDR3 has 18 residues. V lost 1 base, J lost 0 bases, and 10 bases stayed unmatched. The CDR3 sequence is CATSRVPPQGASSYEQYF. Here the CDR3 DNA reads TGTGCCACCAGCAGAGTTCCACCACAGGGGGCGAGCTCCTACGAGCAGTACTTC.

The chain couples TRBV7-2 to TRBJ2-1, with TRBD2 matching over 7 bases. The V gene end was trimmed by 8 bases and the J gene end by 9 bases; junction bases not matched to a gene: 7. Germline-derived CDR1 and CDR2 are SGHTA and FQGNSA. The CDR3 runs 12 residues. In nucleotides, the CDR3 is TGTGCCAGCGGGCGGGAGTGGGCTGAGCAGTTCTTC. It encodes CASGREWAEQFF.

This chain uses TRBV30 with TRBJ1-5; D not resolved. CDR1 GTSNPN and CDR2 SVGIG come from the germline V gene (reference sequence). The V and J ends lost 1 base and 9 bases respectively, with 7 bases between them. This CDR3 spans 11 amino acids. The CDR3 reads CAWSAAGPQHF. Here the CDR3 DNA reads TGTGCCTGGAGTGCCGCCGGGCCCCAGCATTTT.

This clone was counted only a few times. The chain combines TRBV27 with TRBJ1-6; unclear D gene. Germline CDR1 and CDR2: MNHEY and SMNVEV (reference sequence). The CDR3 runs 13 residues. Trimming cost V 10 bases and J 6 bases, with 13 bases left between them. The CDR3 here is CAISNSRNSPLHF. The CDR3 DNA follows: TGTGCCATCTCAAATTCGCGTAATTCACCCCTCCACTTT.

This clone has more than one count but fewer than ten. The chain uses TRBV30 and TRBJ2-3; the match to TRBD1 covers 10 bases. The germline CDR1 and CDR2 sequences are GTSNPN and SVGIG (reference sequence). With 5 bases clipped from V and 0 bases from J, the junction kept 8 bases outside the gene matches. The CDR3 consists of 16 residues. The CDR3 DNA is TGTGCCTGGGGCGGGGACAGGGGCCGGAGCACAGATACGCAGTATTTT. It translates to CAWGGDRGRSTDTQYF.

The sample holds a few counts of this clone. Additional DNA sequences in this sample encode the identical CDR3. The J gene is TRBJ1-5, the V gene TRBV7-2; 8 bases line up with TRBD1. The CDR3 spans 13 residues. V was pared by 3 bases and J by 6 bases, with 1 base of the junction left unmatched. Germline V CDR1 and CDR2: SGHTA, FQGNSA. The CDR3, as DNA: TGTGCCAGCAGCTTGGACAGGGCTCAGCCCCAGCATTTT. It yields the protein CASSLDRAQPQHF. Full variable domain (rest looked up from reference TRBV7-2 and TRBJ1-5): GAGVSQSPSNKVTEKGKDVELRCDPISGHTALYWYRQSLGQGLEFLIYFQGNSAPDKSGLPSDRFSAERTGGSVSTLTIQRTQQEDSAVYLCASSLDRAQPQHFGDGTRLSIL.

V is TRBV2 and J is TRBJ1-2; 8 nucleotides match TRBD1. Germline trimming cut 6 bases from V and 3 bases from J; bases unmatched to any gene: 9. Germline V gene data show CDR1 as SNHLY and CDR2 as FYNNEI. CDR3 length: 15 residues. CDR3 sequence reads: CASSVMGQADYGYTF. CDR3 DNA sequence: TGTGCCAGCAGCGTCATGGGACAGGCTGACTATGGCTACACCTTC.

This chain uses TRBV6-1 with TRBJ2-1; 8 bases line up with TRBD1. The junction had 7 bases not matched to a gene; V was cut back by 5 bases and J by 4 bases. This CDR3 contains 15 residues. The germline gives CDR1 MNHNS, CDR2 SASEGT. The CDR3 sequence: CASSPGGAGYNEQFF. The DNA of the CDR3 is TGTGCCAGCAGTCCAGGGGGCGCGGGGTACAATGAGCAGTTCTTC.

This clone was seen only a few times. This chain connects TRBV5-4 to TRBJ2-6; 8 positions agree with TRBD1. Germline CDR1 is SGHNT and CDR2 is YYREEE (reference sequence). V was clipped by 0 bases and J by 3 bases; unmatched bases: 5. The CDR3 contains 17 residues. CDR3 region: CASSLGQGARGANVLTF. CDR3 DNA sequence: TGTGCCAGCAGCTTGGGTCAGGGGGCTCGTGGGGCCAACGTCCTGACTTTC.

This clone has only a few counts. This chain uses TRBV6-6 with TRBJ2-5; tentative D call: TRBD2 (5 bases). CDR1 is MNHNY, CDR2 SVGAGI, per germline (reference sequence). V was trimmed by 2 bases and J by 1 base, leaving 8 bases between them. CDR3 length equals 14 residues. CDR3 in amino acids: CASSYTRVQETQYF. In nucleotides, the CDR3 is TGTGCCAGCAGTTACACTAGGGTCCAAGAGACCCAGTACTTC.

This rearrangement joins TRBV5-4 to TRBJ2-5; 11 positions agree with TRBD2. Germline trimming cut 4 bases from V and 2 bases from J; bases unmatched to any gene: 4. Germline lookup yields CDR1 SGHNT and CDR2 YYREEE (reference sequence). CDR3 length: 15 amino acids. CDR3 nucleotide sequence: TGTGCCAGCAGCCCCGGGACTAGCGGACAAGAGACCCAGTACTTC. Translating gives CASSPGTSGQETQYF.

The chain couples TRBV18 to TRBJ2-7; TRBD1 agrees at 7 bases. Germline V gene data show CDR1 as KGHSH and CDR2 as LQKENI. The V gene end was trimmed by 3 bases and the J gene end by 3 bases; junction bases not matched to a gene: 11. CDR3 length equals 16 residues. Here the CDR3 DNA reads TGTGCCAGCTCACCCTTCTTCCAGGGACAGTTCTACGAGCAGTACTTC. Encoded protein: CASSPFFQGQFYEQYF.

This clone has only a few counts. J is TRBJ2-3 and V is TRBV5-1; D is ambiguous. The length of the CDR3 is 16 residues. The germline V and J ends were trimmed by 0 bases and 1 base, with 12 bases remaining between them. Germline V lookup: CDR1 SGHRS, CDR2 YFSETQ. This CDR3 reads CASSLAPGAGTDTQYF. The CDR3 nucleotides are TGCGCCAGCAGCTTGGCCCCCGGTGCTGGCACAGATACGCAGTATTTT.

The rearrangement uses TRBV7-2 and TRBJ1-5, with D unresolved. V was trimmed by 4 bases and J by 5 bases, leaving 9 bases between them. Germline-derived CDR1 and CDR2 are SGHTA and FQGNSA. This CDR3 has 13 amino acids. The CDR3 DNA reads TGTGCCAGCAGCTCGTCAGGATATCAGCCCCAGCATTTT. Its protein is CASSSSGYQPQHF.

This clone has only a few counts. The chain employs TRBV15 and TRBJ1-2; unclear D gene. V was shortened by 0 bases and J by 3 bases, with 8 bases between the two germline ends. The V gene's germline CDR1 is LNHNV and CDR2 YYDKDF (reference sequence). CDR3 size: 14 residues. In nucleotides, the CDR3 is TGTGCCACCAGCAGAGAAAAGCTGGACTATGGCTACACCTTC. Amino acid sequence: CATSREKLDYGYTF.

The V call is TRBV19, the J call TRBJ2-3, with 8 positions matching TRBD2. With 0 bases clipped from V and 3 bases from J, the junction kept 8 bases outside the gene matches. The germline gives CDR1 LNHDA, CDR2 SQIVND (reference sequence). CDR3 length: 17 residues. The CDR3 coding sequence is TGTGCCAGTAGTATAGATCTAGGACTAGCCCTTACAGATACGCAGTATTTT. It yields the protein CASSIDLGLALTDTQYF.

The CDR3 nucleotides are TGTGCCAGCAGTGCTAGAGGACAGCCTAGCACAGATACGCAGTATTTT. Translation gives CASSARGQPSTDTQYF. The chain carries TRBV2 and TRBJ2-3; the D gene is possibly TRBD1 (6 bases). Trimming cost V 4 bases and J 0 bases, with 14 bases left between them. The CDR3 extends over 16 amino acids. CDR1 is SNHLY and CDR2 is FYNNEI in the germline V gene.

The J gene is TRBJ1-4, the V gene TRBV4-1; a possible D gene is TRBD1 (6 bases). The V gene's germline CDR1 is MGHRA and CDR2 YSYEKL. V dropped 0 bases and J dropped 3 bases, with 8 bases sitting between them. CDR3 length: 15 amino acids. The CDR3 is CASSQEQGPNEKLFF. The CDR3 region has the DNA TGCGCCAGCAGCCAAGAGCAGGGGCCTAATGAAAAACTGTTTTTT.